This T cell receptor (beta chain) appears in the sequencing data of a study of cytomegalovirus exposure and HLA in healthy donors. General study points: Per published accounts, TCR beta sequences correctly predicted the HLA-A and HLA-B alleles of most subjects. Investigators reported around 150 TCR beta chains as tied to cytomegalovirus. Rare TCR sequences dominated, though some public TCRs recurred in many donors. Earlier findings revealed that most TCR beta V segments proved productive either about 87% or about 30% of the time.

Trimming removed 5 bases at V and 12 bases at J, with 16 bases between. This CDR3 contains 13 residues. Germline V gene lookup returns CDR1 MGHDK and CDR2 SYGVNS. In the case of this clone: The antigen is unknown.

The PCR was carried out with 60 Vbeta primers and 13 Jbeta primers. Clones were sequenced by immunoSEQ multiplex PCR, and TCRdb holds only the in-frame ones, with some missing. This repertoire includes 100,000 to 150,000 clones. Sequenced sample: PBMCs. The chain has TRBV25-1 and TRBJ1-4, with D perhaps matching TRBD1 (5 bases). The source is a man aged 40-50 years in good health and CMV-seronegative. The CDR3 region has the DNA TGTGCCAGCAGTCCCTACCGGGGGAAAGAACTGTTTTTT. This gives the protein CASSPYRGKELFF.